The clone carrying this T cell receptor beta chain was recorded only once. These data belong to a study of CD8+CD57+ T cells in acquired aplastic anemia. Background on the study: CD4+ and CD8+ cells, once sorted, gave DNA averaging roughly 3.2 ug.

The patients chosen for sequencing had shown expansion of CD8+CD57+ cells (detected by flow cytometry). Severe acquired aplastic anemia was present in every patient. All patients were therapy-naive when blood was sampled. Using genomic DNA as the template, TCR beta VDJ and CDR3 profiling was carried out. TCRdb called the reads again in MiXCR, with one record for every CDR3 protein. The data contain about 180,000 distinct CDR3 sequences, around 48% of them singletons. In germline, CDR1 is SGHAT, CDR2 FQDESV (reference sequence). The V end lost 5 bases, the J end lost 4 bases, and 17 bases lay between the germline ends. The CDR3 length is 16 residues.

The material sequenced was sorted CD4+, CD8+, or CD8+CD57+ T cells (not recorded which) from PBMCs. The chain uses TRBV11-1 and TRBJ1-4; D gene ambiguous. The TCR originated in a human donor with aplastic anemia. The CDR3 sequence is CASSPLSTEINEKLFF. CDR3 in DNA: TGTGCCAGCAGCCCCCTCTCGACGGAGATTAATGAAAAACTGTTTTTT.